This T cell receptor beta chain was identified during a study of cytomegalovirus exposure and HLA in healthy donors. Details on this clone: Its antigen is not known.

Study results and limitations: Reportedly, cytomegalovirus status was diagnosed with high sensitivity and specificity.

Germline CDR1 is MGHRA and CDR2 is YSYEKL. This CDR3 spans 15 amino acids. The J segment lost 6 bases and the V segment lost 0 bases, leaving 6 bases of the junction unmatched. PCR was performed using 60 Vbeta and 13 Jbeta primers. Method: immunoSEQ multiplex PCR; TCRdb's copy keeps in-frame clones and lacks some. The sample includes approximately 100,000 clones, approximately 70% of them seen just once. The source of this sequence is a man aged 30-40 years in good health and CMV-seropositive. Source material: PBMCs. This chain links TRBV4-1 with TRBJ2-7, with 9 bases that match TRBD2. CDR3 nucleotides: TGCGCCAGCAGCCAAGAAGTCGGGACTAGCTCCGAGCAGTACTTC. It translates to CASSQEVGTSSEQYF.